This TCR beta chain was retrieved from a study of OX40 agonist ivuxolimab in advanced cancers. Looking at the study overall: Ivuxolimab, which targeted the costimulatory receptor OX40 (CD134), was an agonistic, fully human IgG2 monoclonal antibody. Intravenous ivuxolimab was administered to patients every 2 weeks at six dose levels: 0.01, 0.1, 0.3, 1.5, 3 and 10 mg/kg. Among the roughly 50 dose-escalation patients, 19 had hepatocellular carcinoma, 15 melanoma, 9 renal cell carcinoma and 9 head and neck cancer. In the dose-escalation cohort, approximately 82% of patients were male, and the mean age was 60 years with a range of roughly 23 to 79. Prior anti-PD-1, anti-PD-L1 or anti-CTLA-4 therapy was permitted, and checkpoint inhibitors had been received by roughly 42% of dose-escalation patients. Partial responses occurred in three dose-escalation patients: two with cutaneous melanoma and one with hepatocellular carcinoma. The point of sequencing TCRbeta in the periphery was to test whether ivuxolimab changed TCR sequence diversity and drove clonal T-cell expansion. The paper covers the monotherapy dose-escalation part of the phase I ivuxolimab trial, which included N of about 51 patients.

Overall results and qualifications from the work: At doses from 0.1 to 3.0 mg/kg, clonal expansion was seen in both CD4+ and CD8+ blood T cells between baseline and week 6. The antigen specificity of the peripheral T cells that underwent clonal expansion was not determined. Low levels of normalized T-cell clonal expansion were also seen in some patients who did not respond. After ivuxolimab, expanded clones were on average more numerous among CD8+ T cells than among CD4+ T cells. In the 0.1-3.0 mg/kg groups, partial responders had among the lowest normalized peripheral clonal expansion, particularly in CD8+ T cells.

The trial excluded patients who had a history of autoimmune disease or were on systemic immunosuppression. Peripheral blood for TCR sequencing was collected from all dose cohorts at baseline, on cycle 4 day 1, and on cycle 7 day 1. Samples were obtained from an open-label, multicenter, first-in-human phase I dose-escalation trial of ivuxolimab. Adults with locally advanced or metastatic melanoma, renal cell, hepatocellular, or head and neck squamous cell carcinoma were enrolled in the trial. Before TCR sequencing, CD4+ T cells and CD8+ T cells were sorted from peripheral blood as separate populations. Genomic DNA was extracted from sorted cells for sequencing of the TCRbeta CDR3 region. The immunoSEQ Assay was used to sequence the TCRbeta CDR3 regions. Drawn from immuneACCESS, this table holds only the in-frame rearrangements with V and J called that TCRdb kept. Clones are partly lost; checked studies trace under half to an unresolved V gene and leave the rest unexplained. This sample has roughly 65,000 clones in its table, and approximately 89% of those were observed once. The top ten clonotypes cover about 0.3% of the sample.

The germline V gene (reference sequence) sets CDR1 to MNHEY and CDR2 to SMNVEV. Including cysteine and phenylalanine, the CDR3 has 14 amino acids. Only the CDR3 part of the read is kept: 42 bases, read in frame from the first base. V is reduced by 6 bases and J by 1 base, leaving a spacing of 12 bases between them. This clone appeared a single time. Its target antigen remains unknown. Base qualities were left out, and no much larger clone turns up one base away. The sample was CD4+ or CD8+ T cells sorted from blood, taken in a trial of the OX40 agonist ivuxolimab. The chain was built from TRBV27 and TRBJ1-1, and possibly TRBD1, on 6 matching bases. The clonotype originates from an adult with an advanced solid tumor such as melanoma, head and neck, liver or kidney cancer. In nucleotides, the sequence is TGTGCCAGCAGAGCAGGGGTCCCGAACACTGAAGCTTTCTTT. It translates as CASRAGVPNTEAFF.